This T cell receptor (beta chain) was obtained from a study of T cells expressing NK-cell markers. Study information: Repertoires of TCR beta were obtained from T cells sorted as CD3+CD56+NKG2C+, CD3+CD56+NKG2C- and CD3+CD56-NKG2C+. HCMV serostatus: seven of eight sequenced donors positive, one negative.

TCRdb reprocessed the 5' RACE reads, with one entry per CDR3 protein and no DNA. The sample totals roughly 160,000 distinct CDR3 sequences. Germline CDR1 reads SGHRS; CDR2 reads YFSETQ. The CDR3 length is 15 residues. Specimen: blood T cells: a sorted CD56 or NKG2C T cell subset, CD4+ or CD8+ T cells, or bulk PBMC T cells (not recorded which). The TCR sequence derives from a woman aged 18-70 years in good health. J is TRBJ1-5 and V is TRBV5-1. CDR3 sequence reads: CASSLGTDHNQPQHF.